This TCR beta chain was profiled in a study of blood T cells in healthy people across ages. Regarding the study as a whole: Strongly correlated with naive T cell percentage was TCR beta diversity. A roughly linear fall in TCR beta diversity per million T cells was seen with increasing age.

About this clonotype itself: The antigen is not known.

The CDR3 extends over 13 amino acids. Trimming left V 6 bases short and J 10 bases short, with 18 bases between. Germline loops: CDR1 ENHRY, CDR2 SYGVKD. Each donor gave roughly 9.2 milliliters of peripheral blood. Combining a sample-barcoded 5' primer with a J-beta primer mix, a second PCR ran for about 6 to 12 cycles. The study obtained at least 3 million CDR3-containing paired-end reads from every sample. Via MiXCR, TCRdb re-called the 5' RACE reads, giving one row per CDR3 protein. The sample carries 950,000 to 1,200,000 distinct CDR3 sequences, about two fifths recorded once. The chain couples TRBV10-3 to TRBJ1-1; D is undetermined. The sequencing sample was made of blood. The source is a man between 18 and 35 years old in good health. CDR3 bases: TGTGCCATCAGCCAAACTGCTACCCACGCAGCTTTCTTT. Encoded protein: CAISQTATHAAFF.